These 2 T cell receptor beta chains came from one sample sequenced in a study of shared clonotypes between healthy human individuals. Produced via immunoSEQ multiplex PCR; TCRdb's table is partial and in-frame only. The repertoire holds about 600,000 clones, with 97% as singletons. The material sequenced was naive CD4+ T cells sorted from blood. Noted subset: CD45RA+ positively selected. The source of these receptors is a woman aged 25 to 39 in good health.

This chain joins TRBV5-1 and TRBJ2-1; D perhaps matches TRBD2 (5 bases). The length of the CDR3 is 15 residues. Trimming cost V 4 bases and J 3 bases, with 14 bases left between them. Germline CDR1 and CDR2: SGHRS and YFSETQ. CDR3 sequence: CASSLLPGFYNEQFF. The CDR3 DNA reads as TGCGCCAGCAGCCTTCTTCCGGGATTCTACAATGAGCAGTTCTTC.

The CDR3 region is CASSSGLAGGPGEQFF. The CDR3 DNA sequence: TGTGCCAGCAGTTCAGGACTAGCGGGAGGGCCTGGTGAGCAGTTCTTC. The J gene is TRBJ2-1, the V gene TRBV6-6, with TRBD2 matching over 15 bases. The V and J ends lost 4 bases and 9 bases, in that order; junction bases with no gene match: 7. Germline V lookup: CDR1 MNHNY, CDR2 SVGAGI (reference sequence). The CDR3 spans 16 residues.